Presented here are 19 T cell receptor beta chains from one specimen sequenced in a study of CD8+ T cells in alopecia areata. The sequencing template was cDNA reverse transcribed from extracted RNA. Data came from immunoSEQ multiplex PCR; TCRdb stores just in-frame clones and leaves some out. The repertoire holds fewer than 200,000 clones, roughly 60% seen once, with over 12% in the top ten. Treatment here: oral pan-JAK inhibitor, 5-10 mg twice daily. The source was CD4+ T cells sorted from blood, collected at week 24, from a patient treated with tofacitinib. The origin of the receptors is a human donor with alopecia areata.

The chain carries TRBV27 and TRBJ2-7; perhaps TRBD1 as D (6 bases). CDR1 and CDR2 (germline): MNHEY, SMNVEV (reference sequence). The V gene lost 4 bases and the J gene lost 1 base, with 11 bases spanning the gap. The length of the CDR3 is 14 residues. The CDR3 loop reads CASSSIGQSYEQYF. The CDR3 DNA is TGTGCCAGCAGTTCGATAGGACAGTCCTACGAGCAGTACTTC.

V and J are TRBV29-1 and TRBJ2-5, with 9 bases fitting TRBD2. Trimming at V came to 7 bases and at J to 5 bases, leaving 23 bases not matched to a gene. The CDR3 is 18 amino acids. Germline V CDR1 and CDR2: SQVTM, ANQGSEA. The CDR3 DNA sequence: TGCAGCGCCACCATGCGGCCGGCTAGCGGGAAGATAAGGGAGACCCAGTACTTC. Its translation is CSATMRPASGKIRETQYF.

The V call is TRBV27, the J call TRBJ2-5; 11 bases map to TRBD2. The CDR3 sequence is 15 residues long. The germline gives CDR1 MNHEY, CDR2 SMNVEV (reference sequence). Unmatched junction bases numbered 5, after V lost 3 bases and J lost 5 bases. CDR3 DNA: TGTGCCAGCAGTTTTAGCGGGGGGGCCGGGGAGACCCAGTACTTC. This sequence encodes CASSFSGGAGETQYF.

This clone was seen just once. The CDR3 region has the DNA TGTGCCAGCAGGGCAGCAATAGCGGGCACAGATACGCAGTATTTT. It is translated as CASRAAIAGTDTQYF. The chain couples TRBV6-1 to TRBJ2-3; D possibly corresponds to TRBD2 (6 bases). CDR1 and CDR2 (germline): MNHNS, SASEGT. The CDR3 has 15 residues. Between the trimmed V and J ends, which lost 6 bases and 1 base, there was a span of 14 bases.

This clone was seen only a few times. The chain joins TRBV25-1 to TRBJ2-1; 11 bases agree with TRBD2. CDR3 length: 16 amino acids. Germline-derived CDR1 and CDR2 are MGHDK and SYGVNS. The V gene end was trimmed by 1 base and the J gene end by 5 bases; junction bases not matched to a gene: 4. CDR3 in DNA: TGTGCCAGCAGTGAATTTCGTAGCGGGGGGGACAATGAGCAGTTCTTC. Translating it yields CASSEFRSGGDNEQFF.

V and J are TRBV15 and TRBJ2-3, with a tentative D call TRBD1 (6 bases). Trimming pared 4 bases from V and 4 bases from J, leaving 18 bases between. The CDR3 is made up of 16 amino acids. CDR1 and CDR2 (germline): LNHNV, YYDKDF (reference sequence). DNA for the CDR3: TGTGCCACCAGCACAGCCCCTCCGCCAGGGGCAGATACGCAGTATTTT. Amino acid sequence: CATSTAPPPGADTQYF.

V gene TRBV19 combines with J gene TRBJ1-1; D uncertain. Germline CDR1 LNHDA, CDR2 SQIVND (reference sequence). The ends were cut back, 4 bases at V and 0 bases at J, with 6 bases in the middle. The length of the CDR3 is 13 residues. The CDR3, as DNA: TGTGCCAGTAGTACCCGATTGAACACTGAAGCTTTCTTT. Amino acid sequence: CASSTRLNTEAFF.

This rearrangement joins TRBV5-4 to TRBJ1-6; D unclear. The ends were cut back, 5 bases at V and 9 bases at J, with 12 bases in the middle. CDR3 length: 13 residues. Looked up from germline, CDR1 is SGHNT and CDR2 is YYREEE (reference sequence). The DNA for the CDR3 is TGTGCCAGCAGTACCGGATGGGGTTCACCCCTCCACTTT. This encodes CASSTGWGSPLHF.

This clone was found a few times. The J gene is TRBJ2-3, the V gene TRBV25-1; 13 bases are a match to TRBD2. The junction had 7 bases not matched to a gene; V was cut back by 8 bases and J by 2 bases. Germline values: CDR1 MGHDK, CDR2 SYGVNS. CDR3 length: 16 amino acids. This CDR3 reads CASRRTSGGNTDTQYF. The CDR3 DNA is TGTGCCAGCCGACGGACTAGCGGGGGAAACACAGATACGCAGTATTTT.

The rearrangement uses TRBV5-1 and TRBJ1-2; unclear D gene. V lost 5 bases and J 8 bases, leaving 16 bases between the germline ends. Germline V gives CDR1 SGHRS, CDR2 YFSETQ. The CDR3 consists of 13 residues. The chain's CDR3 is CASRRAGDKGYTF. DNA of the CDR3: TGCGCCAGCAGGAGGGCCGGAGATAAAGGCTACACCTTC.

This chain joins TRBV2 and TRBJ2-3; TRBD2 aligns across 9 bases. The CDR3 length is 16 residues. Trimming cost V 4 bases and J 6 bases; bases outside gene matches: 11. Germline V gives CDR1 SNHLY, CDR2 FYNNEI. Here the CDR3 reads CASSVRRGGQGDTQYF. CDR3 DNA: TGTGCCAGCAGTGTACGGCGGGGGGGCCAGGGTGATACGCAGTATTTT.

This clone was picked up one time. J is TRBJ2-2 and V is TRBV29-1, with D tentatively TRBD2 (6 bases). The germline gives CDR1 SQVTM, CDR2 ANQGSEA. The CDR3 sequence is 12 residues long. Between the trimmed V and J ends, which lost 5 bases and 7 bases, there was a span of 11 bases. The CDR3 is CSVMMGGGELFF. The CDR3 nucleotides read TGCAGCGTTATGATGGGGGGCGGGGAGCTGTTTTTT.

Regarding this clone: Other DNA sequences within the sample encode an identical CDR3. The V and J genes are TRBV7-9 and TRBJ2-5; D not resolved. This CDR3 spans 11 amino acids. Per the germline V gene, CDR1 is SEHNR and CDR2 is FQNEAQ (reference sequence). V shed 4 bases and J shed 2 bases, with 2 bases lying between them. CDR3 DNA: TGTGCCAGCAGCTCACAAGAGACCCAGTACTTC. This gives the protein CASSSQETQYF. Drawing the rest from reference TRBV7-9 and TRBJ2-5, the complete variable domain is DTGVSQNPRHKITKRGQNVTFRCDPISEHNRLYWYRQTLGQGPEFLTYFQNEAQLEKSRLLSDRFSAERPKGSFSTLEIQRTEQGDSAMYLCASSSQETQYFGPGTRLLVL.

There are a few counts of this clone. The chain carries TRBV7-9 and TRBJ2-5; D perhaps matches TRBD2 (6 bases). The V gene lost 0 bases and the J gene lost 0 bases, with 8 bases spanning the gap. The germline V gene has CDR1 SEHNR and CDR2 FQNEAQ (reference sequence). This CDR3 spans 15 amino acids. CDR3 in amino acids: CASSLAEGYQETQYF. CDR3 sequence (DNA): TGTGCCAGCAGCTTAGCGGAGGGGTACCAAGAGACCCAGTACTTC.

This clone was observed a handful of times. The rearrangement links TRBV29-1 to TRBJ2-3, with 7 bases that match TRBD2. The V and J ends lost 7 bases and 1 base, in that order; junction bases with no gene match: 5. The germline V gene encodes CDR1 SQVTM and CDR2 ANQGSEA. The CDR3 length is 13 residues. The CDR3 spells CSADRGGTDTQYF. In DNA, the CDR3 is TGCAGCGCCGATCGGGGGGGCACAGATACGCAGTATTTT.

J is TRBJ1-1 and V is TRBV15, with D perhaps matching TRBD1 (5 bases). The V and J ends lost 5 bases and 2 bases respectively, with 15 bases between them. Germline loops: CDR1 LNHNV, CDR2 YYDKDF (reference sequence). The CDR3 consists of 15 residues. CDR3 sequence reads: CATSRVVRGNTEAFF. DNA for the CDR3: TGTGCCACCAGCCGTGTGGTAAGGGGAAACACTGAAGCTTTCTTT.

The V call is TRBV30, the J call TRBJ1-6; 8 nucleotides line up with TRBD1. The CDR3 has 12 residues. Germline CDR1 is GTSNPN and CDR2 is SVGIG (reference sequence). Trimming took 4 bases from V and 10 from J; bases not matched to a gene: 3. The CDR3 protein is CAWNSGGSPLHF. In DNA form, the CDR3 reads TGTGCCTGGAACTCAGGGGGCTCACCCCTCCACTTT.

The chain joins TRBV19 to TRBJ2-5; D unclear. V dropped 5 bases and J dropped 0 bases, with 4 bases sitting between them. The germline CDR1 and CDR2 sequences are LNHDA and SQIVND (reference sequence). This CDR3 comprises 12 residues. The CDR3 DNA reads TGTGCCAGTAGTGTAAACCAAGAGACCCAGTACTTC. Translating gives CASSVNQETQYF.

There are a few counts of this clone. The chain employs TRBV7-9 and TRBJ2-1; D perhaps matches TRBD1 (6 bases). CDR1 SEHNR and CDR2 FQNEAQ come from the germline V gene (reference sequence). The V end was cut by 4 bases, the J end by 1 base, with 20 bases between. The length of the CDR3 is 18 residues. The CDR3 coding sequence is TGTGCCAGCAGCTCGGCAAAGGGTTGGGGGCAGTCCTACAATGAGCAGTTCTTC. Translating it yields CASSSAKGWGQSYNEQFF. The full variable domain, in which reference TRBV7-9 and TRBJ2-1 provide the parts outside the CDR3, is DTGVSQNPRHKITKRGQNVTFRCDPISEHNRLYWYRQTLGQGPEFLTYFQNEAQLEKSRLLSDRFSAERPKGSFSTLEIQRTEQGDSAMYLCASSSAKGWGQSYNEQFFGPGTRLTVL.